Listed below are T cell receptor beta chains from one sample, sequenced in a study of blood T cell repertoires in COVID-19. TCRdb's copy holds only in-frame clones and misses some; the assay was immunoSEQ multiplex PCR. The sample carries about 150,000 clones, roughly 80% recorded once. Sequencing was carried out using PBMCs or T cells enriched from blood (not recorded which). All receptors come from a woman between 45 and 65 years old who had recovered from COVID-19. Each CDR3 is given with its conserved first and last residue. The D gene is left open where the match is weak. A clone size is listed for some rows: how often the clone was seen (once, few, many), or a class if it is expanded.

CDR3nt	CDR3aa	abundance	v_gene	j_gene	d_gene
TGTGCCAGCAGCTTCCCGAGCTACGAGCAGTACTTC	CASSFPSYEQYF	.	TRBV7-2	TRBJ2-7	.
TGTGCCAGCAGCCAAGACTCAGGGGCTGAAGCTTTCTTT	CASSQDSGAEAFF	.	TRBV3-1/TRBV3-2	TRBJ1-1	.
TGCAGCGGCCTCTCTGCGGTGTCGGATGGCTACACCTTC	CSGLSAVSDGYTF	.	TRBV29-1	TRBJ1-2	.
TGTGCCAGCAGTTGGACTAGCGGTGGCACAGATACGCAGTATTTT	CASSWTSGGTDTQYF	.	TRBV27	TRBJ2-3	TRBD2
TGTGCCAGTGAACTGAACGGTTACACTGAAGCTTTCTTT	CASELNGYTEAFF	.	TRBV19	TRBJ1-1	.
TGTGCCAGCAGCCTGATGGGACAGACCTACGAGCAGTACTTC	CASSLMGQTYEQYF	once	TRBV11-3	TRBJ2-7	TRBD1
TGTGCCAGCAGTTCGGTCGGGGCCTACGAGCAGTACTTC	CASSSVGAYEQYF	.	TRBV6-5	TRBJ2-7	.
TGTGCCACCAGTTTAGGACAGAACTATGGCTACACCTTC	CATSLGQNYGYTF	.	TRBV15	TRBJ1-2	.
TGTGCCAGCAGCTTGGTTGGGACAGGGGGTTATGGCTACACCTTC	CASSLVGTGGYGYTF	.	TRBV5-4	TRBJ1-2	TRBD1
TGTGCCAGCACCTCTAGGGACAGGGCGTACAATGAGCAGTTCTTC	CASTSRDRAYNEQFF	.	TRBV28	TRBJ2-1	TRBD1
TGTGCCACTTCAGACAGAGAGTTCTATGGCTACACCTTC	CATSDREFYGYTF	.	TRBV19	TRBJ1-2	.
TGTGCCAGCAGACAGGCCAATTCACCCCTCCACTTT	CASRQANSPLHF	.	TRBV2	TRBJ1-6	.
TGTGCCAGCAGGTTGTTGTCCCTTTATGAAGCTTTCTTT	CASRLLSLYEAFF	.	TRBV6-6	TRBJ1-1	.
TGTGCCAGTAGTTGGGACACATATGGCTACACCTTC	CASSWDTYGYTF	.	TRBV19	TRBJ1-2	.
TGTGCCAGCAGCTCTACAGGGAAAGGAACTAATGAAAAACTGTTTTTT	CASSSTGKGTNEKLFF	.	TRBV7-9	TRBJ1-4	.
TGTGCCAGCAGCCCAGACCCAATACAGGGGAGAACTGGAAACACCATATATTTT	CASSPDPIQGRTGNTIYF	.	TRBV4-2	TRBJ1-3	TRBD1
TGTGCCACCAGTGATTCAGATAACTATGGCTACACCTTC	CATSDSDNYGYTF	.	TRBV24-1	TRBJ1-2	.
TGTGCCAGCAGCACACCCGCGGGGGGGCGGTACAATGAGCAGTTCTTC	CASSTPAGGRYNEQFF	.	TRBV5-4	TRBJ2-1	TRBD2
TGTGCCAGCTCACTCGGAGGTGGGACAGGATTATCATACGCTTTCTTT	CASSLGGGTGLSYAFF	.	TRBV18	TRBJ1-1	TRBD1
TGCGCCAGCAGCGAACCTACCTCAACCGGGGAGCTGTTTTTT	CASSEPTSTGELFF	.	TRBV5-1	TRBJ2-2	.
TGCGCCAGCAGCGACGCGGGACAGCAAGAGACCCAGTACTTC	CASSDAGQQETQYF	.	TRBV10-1	TRBJ2-5	.
TGTGCCTGGAGTAATATCCAAGAGACCCAGTACTTC	CAWSNIQETQYF	many	TRBV30	TRBJ2-5	.
TGTGCCAGCAGTGAAGATCCTAGCGGGGGGGGAGAGACCCAGTACTTC	CASSEDPSGGGETQYF	.	TRBV6-1	TRBJ2-5	TRBD2
TGTGCCAGCAAAATAACAGGGGGGAATGAGCAGTTCTTC	CASKITGGNEQFF	.	TRBV12-3/TRBV12-4	TRBJ2-1	TRBD1
TGTGCCAGCAGCTTCCCAAACGGGGGGGACCGTGAGACCCAGTACTTC	CASSFPNGGDRETQYF	.	TRBV11-2	TRBJ2-5	TRBD2
TGTGCCAGCAGCTTTGGCCTGCCTAGCTCCCACGAGCAGTACTTC	CASSFGLPSSHEQYF	.	TRBV7-2	TRBJ2-7	.
TGCGCCAGCAGCCATTTGAACACGAACACTGAAGCTTTCTTT	CASSHLNTNTEAFF	few	TRBV4-1	TRBJ1-1	.
TGTGCCAGCAGTCGGAGGTCCAATGAGCAGTTCTTC	CASSRRSNEQFF	.	TRBV28	TRBJ2-1	.
TGTGCCAGTAGTATAGGGGGACAGGGAAGAGACACCATATATTTT	CASSIGGQGRDTIYF	once	TRBV19	TRBJ1-3	TRBD1
TGTGCCAGCAGCGTAGAACCCCAAGCGGATGGCTACACCTTC	CASSVEPQADGYTF	once	TRBV9	TRBJ1-2	.
TGTGCCAGCAGCCAAGAAGGGACTAGCGGCTACGAGCAGTACTTC	CASSQEGTSGYEQYF	.	TRBV4-2	TRBJ2-7	TRBD2
TGTGCCACCAGCAGAGATGGAGCAGGGGGCACTGAAGCTTTCTTT	CATSRDGAGGTEAFF	.	TRBV15	TRBJ1-1	TRBD1
TGTGCCAGTCAGCAGGGGTATCAGCCCCAGCATTTT	CASQQGYQPQHF	.	TRBV19	TRBJ1-5	.
TGTGCCAGCAGTATGGACAGGGGAACTCCGGATAATTCACCCCTCCACTTT	CASSMDRGTPDNSPLHF	.	TRBV28	TRBJ1-6	TRBD1
TGTGCCAGCAGCGACACAGGGGGCGGCTCACCCCTCCACTTT	CASSDTGGGSPLHF	.	TRBV2	TRBJ1-6	TRBD1
TGTGCCAGCAGCCCTGGAAACAGGGACCGTAATGAAAAACTGTTTTTT	CASSPGNRDRNEKLFF	.	TRBV5-6	TRBJ1-4	.
TGCGCCAGCAGCCACAACACAGTTGAAGCTTTCTTT	CASSHNTVEAFF	.	TRBV4-1	TRBJ1-1	.
TGTGCCAGCAGCTTGGGAACCAGGTCCGGGGCCAACGTCCTGACTTTC	CASSLGTRSGANVLTF	.	TRBV5-8	TRBJ2-6	.
TGTGCCAGCAGCCAAGGGGACAGGAACACTGAAGCTTTCTTT	CASSQGDRNTEAFF	.	TRBV4-2	TRBJ1-1	TRBD1
TGTGCCAGCTCACCACCCGGGACAGGGGGAAAGGCTTTCTTT	CASSPPGTGGKAFF	.	TRBV18	TRBJ1-1	TRBD1
TGTGCCAGCAGTAAGGGGTATGAAAAACTGTTTTTT	CASSKGYEKLFF	.	TRBV2	TRBJ1-4	.
TGTGCCAGCAATTACCCAGGGATTATGAACACTGAAGCTTTCTTT	CASNYPGIMNTEAFF	.	TRBV28	TRBJ1-1	.
TGTGCCAGCAAAAAAGGACAAAATGAAAAACTGTTTTTT	CASKKGQNEKLFF	.	TRBV2	TRBJ1-4	.
TGTGCCAGCAGTACCCGGGACAGGGGGTACTACAATGAGCAGTTCTTC	CASSTRDRGYYNEQFF	.	TRBV28	TRBJ2-1	TRBD1
TGCGCCAGCAGCTTGTTGAACGGGGGGCGACGGGAGACCCAGTACTTC	CASSLLNGGRRETQYF	.	TRBV5-1	TRBJ2-5	.
TGTGCCAGCAGTACATCACAGGGCGAGGGTGGCTACACCTTC	CASSTSQGEGGYTF	.	TRBV6-6	TRBJ1-2	.
TGTGCCAGCAGTTACCGGGGTAGCAAGAACACCGGGGAGCTGTTTTTT	CASSYRGSKNTGELFF	.	TRBV28	TRBJ2-2	.
TGTGCCAGCAGTTACTTGGGGGGGCGCAACGAGCAGTACTTC	CASSYLGGRNEQYF	.	TRBV6-5	TRBJ2-7	.
TGTGCCATCAAAAAACAGGGGGCGCGGGCGGGCTACACCTTC	CAIKKQGARAGYTF	.	TRBV10-3	TRBJ1-2	TRBD1
TGTGCCAGCAGCGACAGCTTAGCCTACAATGAGCAGTTCTTC	CASSDSLAYNEQFF	.	TRBV9	TRBJ2-1	.
TGCAGCGTTGAAGCGACAGCCTTGAACACTGAAGCTTTCTTT	CSVEATALNTEAFF	.	TRBV29-1	TRBJ1-1	.
TGTGCCAGCAGCTTAATCGGGGGGAGCTCCTACAATGAGCAGTTCTTC	CASSLIGGSSYNEQFF	once	TRBV7-9	TRBJ2-1	TRBD2
TGTGCCAGCAGTGAAGCGCGGCAGATTCGCTCGCCCCAGCATTTT	CASSEARQIRSPQHF	.	TRBV2	TRBJ1-5	.
TGTGCCAGCAGCCAAGACTACCGGGACAGGGGTGTCTACGAGCAGTACTTC	CASSQDYRDRGVYEQYF	.	TRBV3-1/TRBV3-2	TRBJ2-7	TRBD1
TGTGCCAGCAGTGACTCTCAAAGAGTTGGGGCCAACGTCCTGACTTTC	CASSDSQRVGANVLTF	.	TRBV6-4	TRBJ2-6	.
TGCGCCAGCAGCTTGGCCTCACCCCAACATAATACGCAGTATTTT	CASSLASPQHNTQYF	.	TRBV5-1	TRBJ2-3	.
TGTGCCAGCAGCTTAGCGGGGGGGGGTTTCAACACCATATATTTT	CASSLAGGGFNTIYF	.	TRBV7-2	TRBJ1-3	.
TGTGCCAGCAGCTTAATAATGCCCCGCCGGGGTGAAAAACTGTTTTTT	CASSLIMPRRGEKLFF	.	TRBV11-2	TRBJ1-4	.
TGTGCCAGCAGTCAGACCGGGACTAGCTCCTACGAGCAGTACTTC	CASSQTGTSSYEQYF	few	TRBV6-5	TRBJ2-7	TRBD2